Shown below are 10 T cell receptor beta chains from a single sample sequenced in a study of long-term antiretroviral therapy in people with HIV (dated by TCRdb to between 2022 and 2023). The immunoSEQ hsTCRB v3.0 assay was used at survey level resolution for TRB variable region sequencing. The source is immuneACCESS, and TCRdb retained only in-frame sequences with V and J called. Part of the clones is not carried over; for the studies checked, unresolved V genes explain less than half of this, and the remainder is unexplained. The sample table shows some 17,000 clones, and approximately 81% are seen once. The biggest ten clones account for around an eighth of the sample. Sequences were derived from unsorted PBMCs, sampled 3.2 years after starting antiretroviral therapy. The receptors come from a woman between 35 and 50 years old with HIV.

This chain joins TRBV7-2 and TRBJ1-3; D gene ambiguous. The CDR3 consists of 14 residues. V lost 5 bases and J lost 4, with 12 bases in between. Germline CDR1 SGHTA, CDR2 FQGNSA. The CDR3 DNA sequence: TGTGCCAGCAGCCCAGTTATCTCCGGAAACACCATATATTTT. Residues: CASSPVISGNTIYF.

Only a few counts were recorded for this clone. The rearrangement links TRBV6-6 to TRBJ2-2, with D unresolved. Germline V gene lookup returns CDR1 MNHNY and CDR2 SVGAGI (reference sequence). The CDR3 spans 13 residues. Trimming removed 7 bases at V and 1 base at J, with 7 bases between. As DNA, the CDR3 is TGTGCCAGCATGAACGGGAACACCGGGGAGCTGTTTTTT. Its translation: CASMNGNTGELFF.

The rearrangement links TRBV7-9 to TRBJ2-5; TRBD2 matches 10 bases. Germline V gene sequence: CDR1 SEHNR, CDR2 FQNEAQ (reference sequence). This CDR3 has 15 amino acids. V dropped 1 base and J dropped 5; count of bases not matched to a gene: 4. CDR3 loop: CASSLVTSGTETQYF. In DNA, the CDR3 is TGTGCCAGCAGCTTAGTTACTAGCGGGACGGAGACCCAGTACTTC.

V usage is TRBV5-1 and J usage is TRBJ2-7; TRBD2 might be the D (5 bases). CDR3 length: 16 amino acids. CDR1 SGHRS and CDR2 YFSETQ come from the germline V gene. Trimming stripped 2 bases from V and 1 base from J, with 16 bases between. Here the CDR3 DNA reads TGCGCCAGCAGCTTCGGGGTCTCTCCCAATTCCTACGAGCAGTACTTC. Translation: CASSFGVSPNSYEQYF.

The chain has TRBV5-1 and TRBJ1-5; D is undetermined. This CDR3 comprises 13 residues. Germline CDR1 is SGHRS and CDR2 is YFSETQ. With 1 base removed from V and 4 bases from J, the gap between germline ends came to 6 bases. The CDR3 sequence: CASSLSVNQPQHF. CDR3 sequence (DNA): TGCGCCAGCAGCTTGAGTGTAAATCAGCCCCAGCATTTT.

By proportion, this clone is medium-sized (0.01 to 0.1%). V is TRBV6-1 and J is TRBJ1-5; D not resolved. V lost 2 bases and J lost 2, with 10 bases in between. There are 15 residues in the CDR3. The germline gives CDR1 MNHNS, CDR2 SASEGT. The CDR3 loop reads CASSESQSGNQPQHF. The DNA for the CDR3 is TGTGCCAGCAGTGAATCCCAGAGTGGCAATCAGCCCCAGCATTTT.

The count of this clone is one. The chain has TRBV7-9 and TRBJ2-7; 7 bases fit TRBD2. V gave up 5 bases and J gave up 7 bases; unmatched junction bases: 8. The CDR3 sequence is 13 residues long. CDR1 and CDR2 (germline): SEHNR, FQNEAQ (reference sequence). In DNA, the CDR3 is TGTGCCAGCAGCCCTAGGAGCGGGAAAGAGCAGTACTTC. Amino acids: CASSPRSGKEQYF.

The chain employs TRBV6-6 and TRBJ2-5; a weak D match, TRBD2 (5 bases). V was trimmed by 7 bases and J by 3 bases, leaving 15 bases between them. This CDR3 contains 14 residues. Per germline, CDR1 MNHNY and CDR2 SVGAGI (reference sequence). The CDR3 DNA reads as TGTGCCAGCACTAAAAGAGGGATAGAAGAGACCCAGTACTTC. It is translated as CASTKRGIEETQYF.

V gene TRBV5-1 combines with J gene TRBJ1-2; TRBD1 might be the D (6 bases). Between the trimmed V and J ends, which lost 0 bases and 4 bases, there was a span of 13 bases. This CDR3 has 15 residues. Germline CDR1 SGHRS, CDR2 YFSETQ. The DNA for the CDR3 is TGCGCCAGCAGCTTGGCCGAGGGGGGCCGCTATGGCTACACCTTC. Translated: CASSLAEGGRYGYTF.

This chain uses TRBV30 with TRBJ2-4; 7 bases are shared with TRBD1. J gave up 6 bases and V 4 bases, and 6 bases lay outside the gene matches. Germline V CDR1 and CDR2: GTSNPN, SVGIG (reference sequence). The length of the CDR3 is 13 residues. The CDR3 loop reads CAWIRSGGNIQYF. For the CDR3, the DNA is TGTGCCTGGATTCGCTCAGGGGGAAACATTCAGTACTTC.